This T cell receptor (beta chain) is from a study of T cells in Graves' hyperthyroidism and ophthalmopathy. This clonotype was recorded once. In germline, CDR1 is SEHNR, CDR2 FQNEAQ (reference sequence). CDR3 length equals 13 residues. Trimming shortened V by 3 bases and J by 4 bases, and 10 bases separated the two germline ends. What was amplified from RNA transcripts were TCR beta CDR3 regions. The HTBI set primed first-round TCR CDR3 RT-PCR. TCRdb recomputed calls from the multiplex PCR reads with MiXCR, one row per CDR3 protein. The table records more than 600,000 distinct CDR3 sequences, about 17% of them present only once.

The chain carries TRBV7-9 and TRBJ2-7; unclear D gene. The sequence came from a man younger than 35 with Graves' hyperthyroidism. The sample was blood. In nucleotides, the CDR3 is TGTGCCAGCAGCTTCGTACAGTCTTACGAGCAGTACTTC. It codes for CASSFVQSYEQYF.